The T cell receptor beta chain described here comes from a study of blood T cell repertoires in COVID-19. V lost 2 bases and J lost 3; bases outside the gene matches: 3. Per the germline V gene, CDR1 is MNHNY and CDR2 is SVGAGI (reference sequence). This CDR3 has 14 amino acids. Methods used by the authors: Estimates of nucleated cell counts were drawn from the amplification of reference gene primers. Clones were sequenced by immunoSEQ multiplex PCR, and TCRdb holds only the in-frame ones, with some missing. V, J and clone size are taken as reported in that table, and D and trimming were inferred from the DNA itself. The data hold about 150,000 clones, with around 89% observed a single time.

The sequence was obtained from a man in his sixties with active or convalescent COVID-19. The chain is built from TRBV6-6 and TRBJ1-2, with 7 bases identical to TRBD1. Sequencing was carried out using peripheral blood. The CDR3 DNA is TGTGCCAGCAGTTACAAGGGGGCTGACTATGGCTACACCTTC. Protein sequence: CASSYKGADYGYTF.